The 19 T cell receptor beta chains presented below share a single source sample, sequenced in a study of T cells after yellow fever vaccination. TCRdb reprocessed the 5' RACE reads via MiXCR and lists one record per CDR3 protein. This sample has hundreds of thousands of distinct CDR3 sequences, with roughly 22% found just once. Specimen: PBMCs, collected around 3 weeks after the first yellow fever vaccination. The receptors come from a man younger than 35 who received the YFV17D yellow fever vaccine.

The V call is TRBV4-3, the J call TRBJ2-1; a weak D match, TRBD2 (6 bases). Per germline, CDR1 LGHNA and CDR2 YSLEER. The CDR3 length is 17 residues. Trimming removed 0 bases from V and 0 bases from J, with 12 bases in between. CDR3 residues: CASSQERGRPSYNEQFF. The CDR3 bases are TGCGCCAGCAGCCAAGAGCGGGGCAGGCCCTCCTACAATGAGCAGTTCTTC.

This clonotype has a handful of counts. V gene TRBV12-3 or TRBV12-4 combines with J gene TRBJ2-1, with 14 nucleotides matching TRBD2. V lost 5 bases and J lost 8; bases outside the gene matches: 5. The CDR3 covers 15 residues. The CDR3 sequence is CASSQGLAGGYEQFF. The CDR3 nucleotides are TGTGCCAGCAGTCAAGGACTAGCGGGGGGCTATGAGCAGTTCTTC.

This chain uses TRBV20-1 with TRBJ1-2, with a possible D match to TRBD1 (6 bases). Trimming took off 3 bases at V and 0 bases at J, with 14 bases between the two ends. The germline gives CDR1 DFQATT, CDR2 SNEGSKA (reference sequence). This CDR3 is built from 15 residues. The CDR3 region is CSAREGQFPNYGYTF. For the CDR3, the DNA is TGCAGTGCTAGGGAAGGACAGTTCCCTAACTATGGCTACACCTTC.

This clonotype was seen ten or more times. The chain couples TRBV7-7 to TRBJ2-7; 10 bases are a match to TRBD2. The CDR3 is made up of 17 amino acids. Germline V gene data show CDR1 as SSHAT and CDR2 as FNYEAQ (reference sequence). CDR3: CASSLARTSGGYREQYV. CDR3 nucleotides: TGTGCTAGCAGCTTAGCTCGGACTAGCGGAGGGTATCGAGAGCAGTACGTC.

The genes are TRBV7-6 and TRBJ2-7, with D perhaps being TRBD1 or TRBD2 (6 bases each). From germline, CDR1 is SGHVS and CDR2 FNYEAQ. Trimming took off 0 bases at V and 7 bases at J, with 16 bases between the two ends. CDR3 length: 15 residues. In DNA, the CDR3 is TGTGCCAGCAGCTTAGCCCCGACGGGGGCTAGGGAGCAGTACTTC. Amino acid sequence: CASSLAPTGAREQYF.

The chain combines TRBV29-1 with TRBJ2-3; 9 bases agree with TRBD2. Losses at the gene ends were 7 bases for V and 3 bases for J; bases not matched to a gene: 11. The length of the CDR3 is 15 residues. Germline CDR1 and CDR2: SQVTM and ANQGSEA. For the CDR3, the DNA is TGCAGCGCTGACCTTTGGCTAGCGGGGACAGATACGCAGTATTTT. Its translation is CSADLWLAGTDTQYF.

The rearrangement links TRBV12-3 or TRBV12-4 to TRBJ2-3, with 9 bases that match TRBD1. The CDR3 is 14 amino acids. J gave up 9 bases and V 3 bases, and 7 bases lay outside the gene matches. CDR3 nucleotides: TGTGCCAGCAGTTTTACAGGGGGCGGAGGAACGCAGTATTTT. This sequence encodes CASSFTGGGGTQYF.

This clonotype was seen ten or more times. The J gene is TRBJ2-2, the V gene TRBV10-1; TRBD2 matches 11 bases. After removal of 4 bases from V and 4 bases from J, the junction contained 2 bases not matched to a gene. In germline, CDR1 is WNHNN, CDR2 SYGVQD (reference sequence). CDR3 length equals 15 residues. The CDR3 region has the DNA TGCGCCAGCAGTGCTAGCGGGGGGCCCACCGGGGAGCTGTTTTTT. As protein: CASSASGGPTGELFF.

This clonotype came up many times. V gene TRBV4-3 combines with J gene TRBJ1-5; D is ambiguous. CDR3 length: 14 residues. Germline-derived CDR1 and CDR2 are LGHNA and YSLEER. The V and J ends lost 0 bases and 2 bases respectively, with 5 bases between them. Here the CDR3 reads CASSQDPGNQPQHF. The CDR3 DNA reads TGCGCCAGCAGCCAAGATCCCGGCAATCAGCCCCAGCATTTT.

The V gene is TRBV6-1, the J gene TRBJ2-2; D perhaps matches TRBD2 (6 bases). Trimming pared 6 bases from V and 6 bases from J, leaving 23 bases between. Germline CDR1 and CDR2: MNHNS and SASEGT. The CDR3 has 17 amino acids. The CDR3 coding sequence is TGTGCCAGCAGATCCCCTTCTAGCGAGGGCCGTTCCGGGGAGCTGTTTTTT. As protein: CASRSPSSEGRSGELFF.

This chain uses TRBV6-2 or TRBV6-3 with TRBJ2-5, with D possibly TRBD2 on 6 matching bases. This CDR3 contains 14 residues. Trimming left V 7 bases short and J 1 base short, with 13 bases between. The germline V gene encodes CDR1 MNHEY and CDR2 SVGEGT. CDR3 protein: CASTTGDGQETQYF. The CDR3 bases are TGTGCCAGCACCACGGGGGACGGCCAAGAGACCCAGTACTTC.

This clonotype was found a few times. The rearrangement links TRBV9 to TRBJ2-1, with 10 bases identical to TRBD2. The CDR3 runs 16 residues. Trimming removed 3 bases from V and 3 bases from J; junction bases left unmatched: 6. Germline lookup yields CDR1 SGDLS and CDR2 YYNGEE. This CDR3 reads CASSGQRGGHYNEQFF. The CDR3, as DNA: TGTGCCAGCAGCGGTCAGCGGGGGGGCCACTACAATGAGCAGTTCTTC.

The chain carries TRBV5-1 and TRBJ2-5; D is possibly TRBD1 or TRBD2 (6 bases each). Trimming left V 6 bases short and J 8 bases short, with 23 bases between. CDR1 SGHRS and CDR2 YFSETQ come from the germline V gene. The CDR3 has 15 residues. The CDR3 DNA reads TGCGCCAGCATCCGCGGGACAAGGGGCGGGGACACCCAGTACTTC. It translates to CASIRGTRGGDTQYF.

For the CDR3, the DNA is TGTGCCAGCACTCCCGGGACAGGGCTCGAGCAGTACTTC. It is translated as CASTPGTGLEQYF. V is TRBV12-3 or TRBV12-4 and J is TRBJ2-7, with 9 bases lining up with TRBD1. This CDR3 is built from 13 residues. V lost 7 bases and J lost 6; bases outside the gene matches: 7.

The table lists this clonotype with many counts. CDR3 in amino acids: CASRLQGADTQYF. The CDR3 coding sequence is TGCGCCAGCAGACTCCAGGGAGCAGATACGCAGTATTTT. This chain joins TRBV4-1 and TRBJ2-3; perhaps D is TRBD1 or TRBD2 (5 bases each). The ends were cut back, 6 bases at V and 4 bases at J, with 11 bases in the middle. CDR3 size: 13 residues. Germline V gives CDR1 MGHRA, CDR2 YSYEKL.

The V gene is TRBV5-1, the J gene TRBJ2-1; the match to TRBD2 covers 9 bases. CDR1 and CDR2 (germline): SGHRS, YFSETQ. The V gene end was trimmed by 4 bases and the J gene end by 8 bases; junction bases not matched to a gene: 7. CDR3 size: 14 residues. The CDR3 DNA sequence: TGCGCCAGCAGCGAGGGACTAGCACGAGATGAGCAGTTCTTC. This gives the protein CASSEGLARDEQFF.

With respect to this clonotype: Without the conserved terminal phenylalanine or tryptophan, this CDR3 likely stems from a read error. The DNA is omitted, as the CDR3 cannot be located on it reliably, and the CDR3 follows TCRdb's listing. This chain uses TRBV23-1 with TRBJ2-7; TRBD2, the table's D call, lacks a check against the DNA. TRBV23-1 is given ORF status, its function remaining uncertain. Both ends counted, the CDR3 spans 10 residues. The CDR3 region is CASSQAWEGD.

With regard to this clonotype: An end of the junction does not agree with germline; a read error may underlie this. The chain carries TRBV5-1 and TRBJ2-5; D perhaps matches TRBD1 (6 bases). From germline, CDR1 is SGHRS and CDR2 YFSETQ. There are 13 residues in the CDR3. CDR3 loop: CACSSGGRETQYF. The CDR3 nucleotides are TGCGCCTGCAGCTCTGGGGGCCGGGAGACCCAGTACTTC. Filled out from reference TRBV5-1 and TRBJ2-5, the complete variable domain reads KAGVTQTPRYLIKTRGQQVTLSCSPISGHRSVSWYQQTPGQGLQFLFEYFSETQRNKGNFPGRFSGRQFSNSRSEMNVSTLELGDSALYLCACSSGGRETQYFGPGTRLLVL.

The chain combines TRBV27 with TRBJ1-6, with D unclear. CDR3 length equals 13 residues. The germline V gene has CDR1 MNHEY and CDR2 SMNVEV (reference sequence). The V gene lost 5 bases and the J gene lost 11 bases, with 13 bases spanning the gap. The CDR3: CASSPQPRAPLHF. In nucleotides, the CDR3 is TGTGCCAGCAGTCCTCAGCCTCGTGCACCCCTCCACTTT.